The 22 T cell receptor beta chains listed next were all sequenced from one sample in a study of cytomegalovirus exposure and HLA in healthy donors. Clones were sequenced by immunoSEQ multiplex PCR, and TCRdb holds only the in-frame ones, with some missing. The sample includes just over 20,000 clones, around 97% of them seen just once. Specimen: PBMCs. Receptors originate from a man aged 25-45 years in good health and CMV-seropositive.

The chain links TRBV6-1 to TRBJ2-7; D uncertain. CDR3 length: 11 residues. Trimming removed 4 bases at V and 1 base at J, with 2 bases between. Germline CDR1 is MNHNS and CDR2 is SASEGT. The DNA for the CDR3 is TGTGCCAGCAGTGTATCCTACGAGCAGTACTTC. It yields the protein CASSVSYEQYF.

This chain connects TRBV2 to TRBJ2-2; D remains ambiguous. Germline CDR1 and CDR2: SNHLY and FYNNEI. The CDR3 extends over 13 amino acids. V was trimmed by 7 bases and J by 10 bases, leaving 16 bases between them. CDR3 region: CASTQRPVSELFF. CDR3 nucleotides: TGTGCCAGCACCCAACGTCCGGTATCGGAGCTGTTTTTT.

The chain employs TRBV27 and TRBJ2-5; 8 bases line up with TRBD2. CDR3 length: 17 residues. V shed 0 bases and J 5 bases; nucleotides not matched to a gene: 11. Germline-derived CDR1 and CDR2 are MNHEY and SMNVEV (reference sequence). CDR3 sequence reads: CASSLSRGALVVETQYF. The CDR3 DNA reads as TGTGCCAGCAGTTTATCGCGGGGGGCTCTCGTCGTGGAGACCCAGTACTTC.

The chain links TRBV7-3 to TRBJ1-3; D may be TRBD1 (6 bases). The CDR3 totals 18 residues. CDR1 and CDR2 from the germline V gene are SGHTA and FQGTGA. The V end was cut by 5 bases, the J end by 0 bases, with 20 bases between. CDR3 nucleotides: TGTGCCAGCAGCCTCGGGCCGGACAGACCTGACTCTGGAAACACCATATATTTT. The encoded protein is CASSLGPDRPDSGNTIYF.

The genes are TRBV9 and TRBJ2-5; tentatively, D is TRBD2 (5 bases). Trimming removed 0 bases from V and 5 bases from J, with 11 bases in between. Germline lookup yields CDR1 SGDLS and CDR2 YYNGEE. The CDR3 runs to 14 residues. The CDR3 region has the DNA TGTGCCAGCAGCGTAGGGAGGCTCGGGGAGACCCAGTACTTC. Translated, it gives CASSVGRLGETQYF.

The rearrangement uses TRBV6-6 and TRBJ2-7; tentatively, D is TRBD2 (5 bases). The CDR3 loop spans 12 amino acids. Germline-derived CDR1 and CDR2 are MNHNY and SVGAGI (reference sequence). With 5 bases removed from V and 3 bases from J, the gap between germline ends came to 8 bases. CDR3 protein: CASSDRDYEQYF. DNA for the CDR3: TGTGCCAGCAGTGATCGGGACTACGAGCAGTACTTC.

The CDR3 DNA reads TGTGCCAGCAGCCAAGAGGGGCGGGAGGTCCGCTACGAGCAGTACTTC. Translated, it gives CASSQEGREVRYEQYF. The V call is TRBV4-2, the J call TRBJ2-7, with 8 positions matching TRBD2. The ends lost 0 bases at V and 3 bases at J; junction bases unmatched: 7. Germline values: CDR1 LGHNA, CDR2 YNFKEQ. The CDR3 consists of 16 residues.

The rearrangement uses TRBV5-6 and TRBJ2-3, with TRBD1 matching over 9 bases. The germline gives CDR1 SGHDT, CDR2 YYEEEE. CDR3 length: 19 amino acids. Unmatched junction bases numbered 19, after V lost 3 bases and J lost 5 bases. This chain's CDR3 is CASSSYFLAGTGNQDTQYF. Written as DNA, the CDR3 is TGTGCCAGCAGCTCTTACTTCCTGGCCGGGACAGGGAATCAAGATACGCAGTATTTT. Using reference TRBV5-6 and TRBJ2-3 for the parts outside the CDR3, the full variable domain is DAGVTQSPTHLIKTRGQQVTLRCSPKSGHDTVSWYQQALGQGPQFIFQYYEEEERQRGNFPDRFSGHQFPNYSSELNVNALLLGDSALYLCASSSYFLAGTGNQDTQYFGPGTRLTVL.

About this clone: This sample includes further DNA sequences coding for the same CDR3. The V call is TRBV20-1, the J call TRBJ1-5; D gene uncertain. Per germline, CDR1 DFQATT and CDR2 SNEGSKA (reference sequence). The V end was cut by 1 base, the J end by 6 bases, with 4 bases between. The CDR3 loop spans 11 amino acids. The CDR3 spells CSARGSQPQHF. Written as DNA, the CDR3 is TGCAGTGCTAGAGGGAGTCAGCCCCAGCATTTT.

The V call is TRBV18, the J call TRBJ1-2; D remains ambiguous. The CDR3 covers 13 residues. Germline V lookup: CDR1 KGHSH, CDR2 LQKENI. Trimming removed 8 bases at V and 3 bases at J, with 13 bases between. The chain's CDR3 is CASRRPGDYGYTF. CDR3 coding DNA: TGTGCCAGCCGGCGCCCCGGAGACTATGGCTACACCTTC.

The rearrangement uses TRBV30 and TRBJ1-1; 7 nucleotides agree with TRBD1. CDR1 and CDR2 (germline): GTSNPN, SVGIG (reference sequence). This CDR3 contains 13 residues. V lost 8 bases, J lost 5 bases, and 11 bases stayed unmatched. CDR3 amino acids: CARGRQGRTEAFF. The CDR3 DNA sequence: TGTGCCCGGGGAAGACAGGGACGGACTGAAGCTTTCTTT.

J is TRBJ2-3 and V is TRBV4-3; D is undetermined. The germline V gene has CDR1 LGHNA and CDR2 YSLEER. The CDR3 sequence is 17 residues long. The V gene lost 4 bases and the J gene lost 0 bases, with 17 bases spanning the gap. CDR3 in DNA: TGCGCCAGCAGCCCTTCCGCTCGACTGTTAAGCACAGATACGCAGTATTTT. Amino acids: CASSPSARLLSTDTQYF.

The rearrangement links TRBV28 to TRBJ2-7; tentative D call: TRBD2 (6 bases). In germline, CDR1 is MDHEN, CDR2 SYDVKM. V gave up 7 bases and J gave up 3 bases, with 10 bases separating them. The CDR3 totals 12 residues. CDR3 residues: CASKGGIYEQYF. For the CDR3, the DNA is TGTGCCAGCAAGGGCGGGATCTACGAGCAGTACTTC. Full variable domain (remainder filled in from reference TRBV28 and TRBJ2-7): DVKVTQSSRYLVKRTGEKVFLECVQDMDHENMFWYRQDPGLGLRLIYFSYDVKMKEKGDIPEGYSVSREKKERFSLILESASTNQTSMYLCASKGGIYEQYFGPGTRLTVT.

V is TRBV18 and J is TRBJ2-3; 8 bases map to TRBD1. V lost 6 bases and J lost 6; bases outside the gene matches: 17. Germline assignment: CDR1 KGHSH and CDR2 LQKENI. The CDR3 contains 17 residues. The CDR3: CASSSPRTGSKRDTQYF. Here the CDR3 DNA reads TGTGCCAGCTCGTCCCCTCGGACAGGGTCAAAGCGTGATACGCAGTATTTT.

The chain carries TRBV27 and TRBJ2-7; D gene ambiguous. The length of the CDR3 is 14 residues. Between the trimmed V and J ends, which lost 5 bases and 8 bases, there was a span of 19 bases. The germline V gene has CDR1 MNHEY and CDR2 SMNVEV (reference sequence). The CDR3 reads CASSPEAYLRQQYF. For the CDR3, the DNA is TGTGCCAGCAGTCCCGAGGCATACCTACGACAGCAGTACTTC.

The chain combines TRBV19 with TRBJ1-4; D might be TRBD1 (6 bases). The CDR3 has 13 amino acids. The V and J ends lost 4 bases and 8 bases respectively, with 11 bases between them. Per the germline V gene, CDR1 is LNHDA and CDR2 is SQIVND (reference sequence). DNA of the CDR3: TGTGCCAGTAGTAACCACAGGGACGAAAAACTGTTTTTT. Translation: CASSNHRDEKLFF.

The rearrangement joins TRBV9 to TRBJ2-3; tentative D call: TRBD1 (5 bases). This CDR3 comprises 13 residues. Per germline, CDR1 SGDLS and CDR2 YYNGEE. V shed 1 base and J shed 7 bases, with 10 bases lying between them. The CDR3 reads CASSVTRENTQYF. For the CDR3, the DNA is TGTGCCAGCAGCGTAACCAGGGAAAATACGCAGTATTTT.

The CDR3 DNA reads as TGTGCCAGCAGCGTAGGGAGGAACTCTGGAAACACCATATATTTT. As protein: CASSVGRNSGNTIYF. The chain carries TRBV9 and TRBJ1-3; the D is unclear. This CDR3 spans 15 amino acids. V lost 0 bases and J 0 bases, leaving 7 bases between the germline ends. Germline CDR1 reads SGDLS; CDR2 reads YYNGEE.

This chain uses TRBV5-1 with TRBJ1-1, with TRBD1 matching 8 bases. The CDR3 is 15 residues long. The germline V gene has CDR1 SGHRS and CDR2 YFSETQ. V was pared by 0 bases and J by 1 base, with 2 bases of the junction left unmatched. This CDR3 reads CASSLDGQGNTEAFF. CDR3 nucleotides: TGCGCCAGCAGCTTGGACGGACAGGGGAACACTGAAGCTTTCTTT.

V and J are TRBV7-2 and TRBJ1-2; tentatively, D is TRBD1 (5 bases). The V end lost 3 bases, the J end lost 7 bases, and 18 bases lay between the germline ends. CDR3 length equals 15 residues. CDR1 is SGHTA and CDR2 is FQGNSA in the germline V gene. Here the CDR3 reads CASSFYRGGDGGYTF. In nucleotides, the CDR3 is TGTGCCAGCAGCTTTTATAGGGGTGGAGATGGTGGCTACACCTTC. The full variable domain, in which reference TRBV7-2 and TRBJ1-2 provide the parts outside the CDR3, is GAGVSQSPSNKVTEKGKDVELRCDPISGHTALYWYRQSLGQGLEFLIYFQGNSAPDKSGLPSDRFSAERTGGSVSTLTIQRTQQEDSAVYLCASSFYRGGDGGYTFGSGTRLTVV.

This chain links TRBV5-6 with TRBJ1-1, with a weak D call TRBD1 (5 bases). Trimming took 0 bases from V and 5 from J, leaving 14 bases between them. The CDR3 extends over 15 amino acids. From germline, CDR1 is SGHDT and CDR2 YYEEEE. CDR3 amino acids: CASSLGHGGGTEAFF. The CDR3 DNA is TGTGCCAGCAGCTTGGGGCACGGGGGAGGGACTGAAGCTTTCTTT.

This chain links TRBV29-1 with TRBJ2-7, with TRBD1 matching over 10 bases. Unmatched junction bases numbered 4, after V lost 5 bases and J lost 0 bases. Per germline, CDR1 SQVTM and CDR2 ANQGSEA. The length of the CDR3 is 14 residues. The CDR3 loop reads CSVRTGGYSYEQYF. As DNA, the CDR3 is TGCAGCGTTAGGACAGGGGGATACTCCTACGAGCAGTACTTC.